This T cell receptor (beta chain) was found in a study of T cells in Graves' hyperthyroidism and ophthalmopathy. The investigators amplified TCR beta CDR3 regions from RNA transcripts. The HTBI set primed first-round TCR CDR3 RT-PCR. TCRdb reprocessed the multiplex PCR reads via MiXCR and lists one record per CDR3 protein. In the table there are around 450,000 distinct CDR3 sequences, 12% to 15% of which are singletons. This clonotype was counted a few times. The TCR originated in a woman aged 18-29 years with Graves' hyperthyroidism. What was sequenced was blood.

The CDR3 nucleotides are TGTGCCAGCTCGCGTCTACAGGGTGCGCATAACTATGGCTACACCTTC. Its translation is CASSRLQGAHNYGYTF. The V and J genes are TRBV18 and TRBJ1-2, with a possible D match to TRBD1 (6 bases). Germline V gives CDR1 KGHSH, CDR2 LQKENI. The CDR3 is made up of 16 amino acids. V was trimmed by 6 bases and J by 1 base, leaving 18 bases between them.